Listed here is a single T cell receptor (beta chain). The V and J ends lost 6 bases and 1 base respectively, with 16 bases between them. The CDR3 totals 15 residues. Germline V gene lookup returns CDR1 MNHNY and CDR2 SVGAGI (reference sequence). The data were obtained in a study of neoadjuvant anti-PD-1 for oral cavity cancer. Most tumor samples had around 4.5 ug input DNA in two replicates. Assay used: immunoSEQ multiplex PCR; TCRdb lists only in-frame clones, some missing. Of under 14,000 clones in the sample, more than 45% are singletons; the top ten hold 20% to 30%. This rearrangement joins TRBV6-6 to TRBJ2-7; D perhaps matches TRBD1 (5 bases). The sequence came from a person between 40 and 85 years old with oral cavity squamous cell carcinoma. The sample was tumor tissue, taken before nivolumab (anti-PD-1) treatment. The CDR3 region is CASRSRQLVSYEQYF. In DNA, the CDR3 is TGTGCCAGCAGATCCCGACAGTTAGTATCCTACGAGCAGTACTTC.